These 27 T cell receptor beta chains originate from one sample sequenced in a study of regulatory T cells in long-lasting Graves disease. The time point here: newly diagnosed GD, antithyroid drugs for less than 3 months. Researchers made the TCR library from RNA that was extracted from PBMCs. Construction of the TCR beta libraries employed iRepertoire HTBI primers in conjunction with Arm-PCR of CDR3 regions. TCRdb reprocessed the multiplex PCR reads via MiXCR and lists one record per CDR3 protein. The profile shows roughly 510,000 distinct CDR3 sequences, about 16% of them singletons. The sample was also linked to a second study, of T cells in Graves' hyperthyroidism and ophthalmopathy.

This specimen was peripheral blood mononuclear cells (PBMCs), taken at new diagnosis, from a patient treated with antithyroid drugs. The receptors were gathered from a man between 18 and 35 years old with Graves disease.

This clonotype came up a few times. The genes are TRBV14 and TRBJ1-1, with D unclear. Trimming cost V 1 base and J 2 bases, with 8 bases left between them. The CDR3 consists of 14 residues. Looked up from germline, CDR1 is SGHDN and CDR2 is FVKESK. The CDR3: CASSQGRKNTEAFF. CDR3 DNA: TGTGCCAGCAGCCAAGGGCGGAAAAACACTGAAGCTTTCTTT. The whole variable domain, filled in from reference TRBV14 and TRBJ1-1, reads EAGVTQFPSHSVIEKGQTVTLRCDPISGHDNLYWYRRVMGKEIKFLLHFVKESKQDESGMPNNRFLAERTGGTYSTLKVQPAELEDSGVYFCASSQGRKNTEAFFGQGTRLTVV.

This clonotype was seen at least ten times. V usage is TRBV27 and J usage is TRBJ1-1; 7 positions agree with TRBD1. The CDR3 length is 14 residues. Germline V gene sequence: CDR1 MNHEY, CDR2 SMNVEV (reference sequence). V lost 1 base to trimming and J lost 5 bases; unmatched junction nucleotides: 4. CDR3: CASSLYRGRTEAFF. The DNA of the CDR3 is TGTGCCAGCAGTTTATACAGGGGAAGGACTGAAGCTTTCTTT.

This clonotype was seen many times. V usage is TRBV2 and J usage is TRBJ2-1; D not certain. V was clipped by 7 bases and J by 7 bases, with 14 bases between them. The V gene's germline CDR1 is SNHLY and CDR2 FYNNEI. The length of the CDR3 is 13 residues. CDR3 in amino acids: CASTGEVGNEQFF. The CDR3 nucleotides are TGTGCCAGCACTGGGGAAGTGGGGAATGAGCAGTTCTTC.

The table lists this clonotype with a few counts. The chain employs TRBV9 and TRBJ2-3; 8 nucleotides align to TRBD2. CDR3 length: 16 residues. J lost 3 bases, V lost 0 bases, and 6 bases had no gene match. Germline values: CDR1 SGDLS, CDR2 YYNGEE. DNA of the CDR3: TGTGCCAGCAGCGTAGTTGGCGGGAGGCAAACAGATACGCAGTATTTT. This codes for CASSVVGGRQTDTQYF.

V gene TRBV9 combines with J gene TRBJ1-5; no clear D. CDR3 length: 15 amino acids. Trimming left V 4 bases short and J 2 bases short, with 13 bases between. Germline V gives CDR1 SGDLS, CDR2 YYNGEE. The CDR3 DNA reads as TGTGCCAGCAGCCCCTGGGGTAGTGGCAATCAGCCCCAGCATTTT. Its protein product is CASSPWGSGNQPQHF.

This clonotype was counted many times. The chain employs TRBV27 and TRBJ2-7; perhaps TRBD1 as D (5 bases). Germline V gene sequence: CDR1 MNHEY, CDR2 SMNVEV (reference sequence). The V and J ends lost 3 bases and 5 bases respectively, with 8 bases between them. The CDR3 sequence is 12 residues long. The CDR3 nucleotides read TGTGCCAGCAGTTTTATAGGGGACGAGCAGTACTTC. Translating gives CASSFIGDEQYF.

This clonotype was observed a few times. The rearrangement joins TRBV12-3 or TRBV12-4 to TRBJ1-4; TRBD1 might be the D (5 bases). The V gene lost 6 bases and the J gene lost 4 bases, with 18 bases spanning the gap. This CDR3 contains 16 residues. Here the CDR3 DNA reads TGTGCCAGCAGCCATCAATACAGGACCCATAATGAAAAACTGTTTTTT. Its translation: CASSHQYRTHNEKLFF.

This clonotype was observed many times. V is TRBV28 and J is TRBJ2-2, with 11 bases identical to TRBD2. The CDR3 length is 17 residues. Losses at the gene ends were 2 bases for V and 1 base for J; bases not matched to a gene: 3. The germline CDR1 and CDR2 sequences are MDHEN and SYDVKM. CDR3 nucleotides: TGTGCCAGCAGTTTAGGGCTAGCGGGAGGGAACACCGGGGAGCTGTTTTTT. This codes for CASSLGLAGGNTGELFF.

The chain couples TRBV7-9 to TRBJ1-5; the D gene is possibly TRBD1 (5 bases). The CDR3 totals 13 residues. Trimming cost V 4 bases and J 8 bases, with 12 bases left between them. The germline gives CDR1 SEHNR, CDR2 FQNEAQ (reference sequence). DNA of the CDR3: TGTGCCAGCAGCTCCGCGGGGGAGGAGCCCCAGCATTTT. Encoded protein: CASSSAGEEPQHF.

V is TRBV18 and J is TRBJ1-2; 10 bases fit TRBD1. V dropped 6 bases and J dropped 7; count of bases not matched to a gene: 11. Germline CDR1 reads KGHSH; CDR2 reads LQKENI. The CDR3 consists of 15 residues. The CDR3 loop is CASSLDRGRNGGYTF. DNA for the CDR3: TGTGCCAGCTCTCTCGACAGGGGGCGAAACGGTGGCTACACCTTC.

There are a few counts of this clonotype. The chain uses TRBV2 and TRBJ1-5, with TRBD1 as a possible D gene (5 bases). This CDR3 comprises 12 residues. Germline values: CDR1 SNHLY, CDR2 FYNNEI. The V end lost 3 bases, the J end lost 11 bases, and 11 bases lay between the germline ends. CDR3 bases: TGTGCCAGCAGTGAGGGGGACCCAGCCCAGCATTTT. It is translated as CASSEGDPAQHF. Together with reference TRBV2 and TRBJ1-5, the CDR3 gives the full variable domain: EPEVTQTPSHQVTQMGQEVILRCVPISNHLYFYWYRQILGQKVEFLVSFYNNEISEKSEIFDDQFSVERPDGSNFTLKIRSTKLEDSAMYFCASSEGDPAQHFGDGTRLSIL.

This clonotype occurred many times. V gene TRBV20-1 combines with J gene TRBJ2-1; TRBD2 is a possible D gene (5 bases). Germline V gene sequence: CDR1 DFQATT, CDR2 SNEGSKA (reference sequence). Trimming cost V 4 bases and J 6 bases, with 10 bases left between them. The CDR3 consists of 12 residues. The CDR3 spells CSATREPNEQFF. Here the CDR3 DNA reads TGCAGTGCTACCCGGGAACCCAATGAGCAGTTCTTC.

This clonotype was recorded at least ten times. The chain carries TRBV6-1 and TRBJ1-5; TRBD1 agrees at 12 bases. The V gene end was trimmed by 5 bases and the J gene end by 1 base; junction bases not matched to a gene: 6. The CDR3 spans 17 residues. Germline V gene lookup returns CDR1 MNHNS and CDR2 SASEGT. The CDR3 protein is CASSRDRGLLSNQPQHF. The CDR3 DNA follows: TGTGCCAGCAGTCGGGACAGGGGGCTCCTGAGCAATCAGCCCCAGCATTTT.

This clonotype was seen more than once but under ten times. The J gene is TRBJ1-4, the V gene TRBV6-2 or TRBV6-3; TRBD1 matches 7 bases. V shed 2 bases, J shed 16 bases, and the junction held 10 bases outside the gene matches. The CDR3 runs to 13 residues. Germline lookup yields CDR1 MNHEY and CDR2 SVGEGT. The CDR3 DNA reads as TGTGCCAGCAGTTACCGCGCTCAGGGGGGACCGTTTTTT. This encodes CASSYRAQGGPFF.

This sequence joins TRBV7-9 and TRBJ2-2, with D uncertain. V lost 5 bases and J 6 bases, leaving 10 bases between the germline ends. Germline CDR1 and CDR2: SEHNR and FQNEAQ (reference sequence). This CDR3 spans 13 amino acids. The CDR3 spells CASSQVPAGELFF. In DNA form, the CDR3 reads TGTGCCAGCAGCCAAGTCCCGGCCGGGGAGCTGTTTTTT.

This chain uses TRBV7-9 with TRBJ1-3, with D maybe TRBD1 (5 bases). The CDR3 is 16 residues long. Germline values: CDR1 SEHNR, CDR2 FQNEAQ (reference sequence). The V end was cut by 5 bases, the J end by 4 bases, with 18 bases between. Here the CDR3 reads CASSTGGRLFGNTIYF. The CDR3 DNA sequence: TGTGCCAGCAGCACCGGGGGTCGGCTCTTCGGAAACACCATATATTTT.

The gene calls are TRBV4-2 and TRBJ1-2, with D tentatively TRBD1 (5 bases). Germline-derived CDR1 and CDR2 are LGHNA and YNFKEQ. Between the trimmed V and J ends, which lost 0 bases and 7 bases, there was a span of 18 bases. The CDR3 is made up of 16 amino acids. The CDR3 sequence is CASSQDYGRAKGGYTF. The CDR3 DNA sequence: TGTGCCAGCAGCCAAGATTACGGCAGGGCAAAGGGTGGCTACACCTTC.

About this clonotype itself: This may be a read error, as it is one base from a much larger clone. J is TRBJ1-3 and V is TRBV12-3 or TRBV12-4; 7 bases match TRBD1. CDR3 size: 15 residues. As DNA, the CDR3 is TGTGCCAGCAGTCTACAGGGGCTAGGAGGAAACACCATATGTTTT. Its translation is CASSLQGLGGNTICF.

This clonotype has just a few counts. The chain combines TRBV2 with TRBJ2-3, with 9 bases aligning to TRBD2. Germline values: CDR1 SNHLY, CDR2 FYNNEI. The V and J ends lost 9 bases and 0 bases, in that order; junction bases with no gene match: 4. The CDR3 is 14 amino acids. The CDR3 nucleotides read TGTGCCAGTAGCGGGAGACTGAGCACAGATACGCAGTATTTT. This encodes CASSGRLSTDTQYF. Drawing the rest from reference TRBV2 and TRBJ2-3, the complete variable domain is EPEVTQTPSHQVTQMGQEVILRCVPISNHLYFYWYRQILGQKVEFLVSFYNNEISEKSEIFDDQFSVERPDGSNFTLKIRSTKLEDSAMYFCASSGRLSTDTQYFGPGTRLTVL.

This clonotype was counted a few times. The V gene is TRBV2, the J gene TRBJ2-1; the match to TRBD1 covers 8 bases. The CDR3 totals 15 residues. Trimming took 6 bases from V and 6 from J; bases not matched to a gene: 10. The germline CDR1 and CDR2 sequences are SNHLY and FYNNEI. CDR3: CASRADRGGSNEQFF. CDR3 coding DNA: TGTGCCAGCAGGGCTGACAGGGGAGGATCCAATGAGCAGTTCTTC.

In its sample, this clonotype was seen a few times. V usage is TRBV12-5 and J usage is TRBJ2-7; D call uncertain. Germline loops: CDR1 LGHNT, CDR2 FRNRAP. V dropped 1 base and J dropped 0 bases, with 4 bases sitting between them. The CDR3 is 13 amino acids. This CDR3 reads CASGLDNSYEQYF. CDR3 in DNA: TGTGCTAGTGGTTTGGACAACTCCTACGAGCAGTACTTC.

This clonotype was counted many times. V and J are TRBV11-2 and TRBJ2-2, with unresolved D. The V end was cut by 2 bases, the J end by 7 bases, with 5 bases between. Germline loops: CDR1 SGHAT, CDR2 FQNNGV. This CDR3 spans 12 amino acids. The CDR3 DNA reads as TGTGCCAGCAGCTTAAGAGGCGGGGAGCTGTTTTTT. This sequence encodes CASSLRGGELFF.

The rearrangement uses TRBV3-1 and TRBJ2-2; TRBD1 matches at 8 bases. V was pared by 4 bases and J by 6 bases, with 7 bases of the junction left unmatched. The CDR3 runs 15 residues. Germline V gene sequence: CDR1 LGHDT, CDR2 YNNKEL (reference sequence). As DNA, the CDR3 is TGTGCCAGCAGCCCTCAGGGGGCGCAGTCCGGGGAGCTGTTTTTT. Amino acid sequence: CASSPQGAQSGELFF.

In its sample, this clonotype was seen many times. The CDR3 coding sequence is TGTGCCAGCAGCGTTCAGGGGGCAGATACGCAGTATTTT. It yields the protein CASSVQGADTQYF. The V call is TRBV11-2, the J call TRBJ2-3; TRBD1 matches 7 bases. In germline, CDR1 is SGHAT, CDR2 FQNNGV. The CDR3 is 13 residues long. The J segment lost 4 bases and the V segment lost 5 bases, leaving 3 bases of the junction unmatched.

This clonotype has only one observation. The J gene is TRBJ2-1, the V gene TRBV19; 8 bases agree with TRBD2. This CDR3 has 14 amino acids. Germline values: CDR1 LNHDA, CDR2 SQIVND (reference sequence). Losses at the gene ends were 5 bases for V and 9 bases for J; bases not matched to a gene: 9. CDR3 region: CASSHLVAGLEQFF. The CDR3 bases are TGTGCCAGTAGTCATCTGGTAGCGGGACTTGAGCAGTTCTTC.

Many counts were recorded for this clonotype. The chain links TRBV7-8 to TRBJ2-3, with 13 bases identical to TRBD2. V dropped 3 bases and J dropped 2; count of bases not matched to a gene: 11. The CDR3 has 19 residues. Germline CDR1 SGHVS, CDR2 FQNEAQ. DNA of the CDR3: TGTGCCAGCAGCTTCCTAAGACTAGCGGGAGGAATACTCACAGATACGCAGTATTTT. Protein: CASSFLRLAGGILTDTQYF. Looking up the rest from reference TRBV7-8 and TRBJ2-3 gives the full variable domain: GAGVSQSPRYKVAKRGQDVALRCDPISGHVSLFWYQQALGQGPEFLTYFQNEAQLDKSGLPSDRFFAERPEGSVSTLKIQRTQQEDSAVYLCASSFLRLAGGILTDTQYFGPGTRLTVL.

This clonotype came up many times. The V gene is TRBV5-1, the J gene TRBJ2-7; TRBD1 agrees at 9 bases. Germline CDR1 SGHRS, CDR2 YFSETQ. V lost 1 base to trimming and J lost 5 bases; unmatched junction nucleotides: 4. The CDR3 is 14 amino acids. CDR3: CASSLWGQGNEQYF. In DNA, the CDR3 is TGCGCCAGCAGCTTGTGGGGACAGGGAAACGAGCAGTACTTC.